This is a list of T cell receptor beta chains from one sample in a study of OX40 agonist ivuxolimab in advanced cancers. The table came from immunoSEQ multiplex PCR; TCRdb's copy has only in-frame clones and leaves some out. The table shows about 44,000 clones, with more than 70% occurring only once. Sequencing used CD4+ or CD8+ T cells sorted from blood, obtained in a trial of the OX40 agonist ivuxolimab. The receptors come from an adult with an advanced solid tumor such as melanoma, head and neck, liver or kidney cancer. Both conserved end residues are part of each CDR3. Each record gives: V gene, J gene, CDR3 protein.

TRBV6-5	TRBJ2-7	CASSYSWTGLTYEQYF
TRBV6-5	TRBJ2-1	CASSLLAGNEQFF
TRBV5-1	TRBJ2-7	CASSLGTSGIYEQYF
TRBV6-1	TRBJ2-7	CASSPTSGSYEQYF
TRBV19	TRBJ2-2	CASRKDRDPTGELFF
TRBV6-5	TRBJ1-5	CASTRTGTAQPQHF
TRBV30	TRBJ2-7	CAWSPYRRAERESYEQYF
TRBV11-2	TRBJ1-4	CASSLLRGQGTNEKLFF
TRBV5-1	TRBJ2-7	CASSLGHRDFSYEQYF
TRBV6-1	TRBJ1-5	CASREQGFGNQPQHF
TRBV6-1	TRBJ2-3	CASSEGLGRQGAFTDTQYF
TRBV5-1	TRBJ2-1	CASSLASGQGNNEQFF
TRBV7-2	TRBJ1-6	CASSVNPRDSPLHF
TRBV11-2	TRBJ2-2	CASSLVRALITNTGELFF
TRBV4-1	TRBJ2-3	CASSQGGSGRGADTQYF
TRBV2	TRBJ1-2	CASSGLGQGVDGYTF
TRBV5-1	TRBJ2-6	CASSLEGGGGANVLTF
TRBV5-6	TRBJ1-2	CASSFEKEGYTF
TRBV28	TRBJ1-1	CASSLSQDAGGAFF
TRBV5-5	TRBJ1-5	CASSLGQGKGQPQHF
TRBV28	TRBJ1-2	CASSLSQTIYGYTF
TRBV5-1	TRBJ1-5	CASSADANQPQHF
TRBV10-3	TRBJ2-5	CAISAGAHGGAVQETQYF
TRBV14	TRBJ2-7	CASSVLAGVEQYF
TRBV19	TRBJ1-2	CASSIARGYGYTF
TRBV29-1	TRBJ2-7	CSVENAGGYEQYF
TRBV5-1	TRBJ2-6	CASSPPLGTGVGANVLTF
TRBV28	TRBJ1-2	CASRTGDLSGYTF
TRBV2	TRBJ2-1	CASSDPGASGNDEQFF
TRBV5-1	TRBJ2-7	CASSKVTSGFTYEQYF
TRBV28	TRBJ1-5	CASNERASNQPQHF
TRBV2	TRBJ2-7	CASSEQGNYYEQYF
TRBV2	TRBJ1-5	CASRMGGESNQPQHF
TRBV28	TRBJ1-3	CASSLLGGSGNTIYF
TRBV10-3	TRBJ2-5	CAISESPGLGLQETQYF
TRBV30	TRBJ2-7	CAWSAKTGTIHEQYF
TRBV19	TRBJ2-3	CASSRRFSGSSTDTQYF
TRBV6-6	TRBJ1-1	CASSYDGGEINTEAFF
TRBV6-6	TRBJ1-2	CASSFPLPDQAAVTF
TRBV2	TRBJ2-5	CASKRQGAKETQYF
TRBV30	TRBJ1-1	CAWSRDRGPEAFF
TRBV9	TRBJ1-1	CASSVDGFLGTEAFF
TRBV29-1	TRBJ1-2	CSVRHTAYGYTF
TRBV30	TRBJ2-6	CAWQVSGANVLTF
TRBV5-4	TRBJ1-5	CASSVGGGIGQPQHF
TRBV5-1	TRBJ1-6	CASSATSPGQGYSPLHF
TRBV2	TRBJ2-6	CASSVHPSGANVLTF
TRBV5-1	TRBJ1-1	CASSLNNQPNTEAFF
TRBV9	TRBJ2-1	CASSAQPNEQFF